The next 5 T cell receptor beta chains were all read from a single sample in a study of neurological immune-mediated disorders. TCRdb processed the 5' RACE reads anew with MiXCR; each CDR3 protein has one entry. Among more than 45,000 distinct CDR3 sequences listed, over 2% were seen once. The sequenced sample was PBMCs. All receptors derive from a man aged 45-65 years with multiple sclerosis.

This clonotype was picked up many times. The chain combines TRBV20-1 with TRBJ1-1; D is unclear. The length of the CDR3 is 11 residues. V lost 1 base to trimming and J lost 4 bases, with 4 bases between them. Germline loops: CDR1 DFQATT, CDR2 SNEGSKA (reference sequence). The CDR3 loop is CSARASTEAFF. The CDR3 bases are TGCAGTGCTAGAGCCAGCACTGAAGCTTTCTTT.

This clonotype occurred many times. This chain joins TRBV27 and TRBJ1-2, with D possibly TRBD1 on 5 matching bases. Trimming removed 7 bases at V and 5 bases at J, with 8 bases between. This CDR3 spans 11 amino acids. Germline V gives CDR1 MNHEY, CDR2 SMNVEV (reference sequence). This CDR3 is CASKGEYGYTF. In DNA form, the CDR3 reads TGTGCCAGCAAAGGGGAGTATGGCTACACCTTC.

This clonotype has a count of ten or more. V and J are TRBV7-2 and TRBJ2-7; D possibly uses TRBD1 or TRBD2 (8 bases each). The V gene's germline CDR1 is SGHTA and CDR2 FQGNSA. V lost 5 bases to trimming and J lost 1 base, with 18 bases between them. CDR3 length: 16 residues. The CDR3 region has the DNA TGTGCCAGCAGCCCCGGGAGGGGACAGGCATCCTACGAGCAGTACTTC. Translating gives CASSPGRGQASYEQYF.

This clonotype was counted at least ten times. V and J are TRBV4-1 and TRBJ2-6, with D hard to call. Germline loops: CDR1 MGHRA, CDR2 YSYEKL. Trimming cost V 1 base and J 2 bases, with 12 bases left between them. The CDR3 loop spans 17 amino acids. CDR3 nucleotides: TGCGCCAGCAGCCAAGGTGAAGAATTTCCTGGGGCCAACGTCCTGACTTTC. This codes for CASSQGEEFPGANVLTF.

This clonotype came up many times. The chain has TRBV7-9 and TRBJ1-2; D possibly corresponds to TRBD1 (6 bases). This CDR3 contains 16 residues. Germline V lookup: CDR1 SEHNR, CDR2 FQNEAQ (reference sequence). The ends were cut back, 4 bases at V and 0 bases at J, with 15 bases in the middle. The CDR3 loop is CASSYTTGTPNYGYTF. The CDR3 nucleotides read TGTGCCAGCAGCTATACAACCGGGACACCTAACTATGGCTACACCTTC.